This T cell receptor (beta chain) was found in a study of blood T cells in healthy people across ages. About the research overall: For every two T cells, template switching captured about one barcoded beta molecule.

The second PCR ran about 6 to 12 cycles with a sample-barcoded 5' primer and J-beta primers. Every sample returned 2.5 million or more CDR3-containing paired-end reads. One entry per CDR3 protein results from TCRdb running MiXCR on the 5' RACE reads. Of approximately 600,000 distinct CDR3 sequences listed, approximately 50% are singletons. The donors, all healthy, were Caucasians living in Russia, aged 6 to 90. V dropped 5 bases and J dropped 2 bases, with 9 bases sitting between them. CDR1 SEHNR and CDR2 FQNEAQ come from the germline V gene (reference sequence). This CDR3 contains 13 residues. As to this clonotype: As yet, its antigen is unknown.

Study-wide findings and caveats: Fewer expanded clones and more diversity marked long-lived versus aged donors.

Sequencing was carried out using blood. The sequence was obtained from a man aged 55 to 69 in good health. The genes are TRBV7-9 and TRBJ1-1, with D possibly matching TRBD1 (5 bases). Written as DNA, the CDR3 is TGTGCCAGCAGCGGGGACGGTAACACTGAAGCTTTCTTT. Encoded protein: CASSGDGNTEAFF. The full variable domain, with the rest looked up from reference TRBV7-9 and TRBJ1-1, is DTGVSQNPRHKITKRGQNVTFRCDPISEHNRLYWYRQTLGQGPEFLTYFQNEAQLEKSRLLSDRFSAERPKGSFSTLEIQRTEQGDSAMYLCASSGDGNTEAFFGQGTRLTVV.